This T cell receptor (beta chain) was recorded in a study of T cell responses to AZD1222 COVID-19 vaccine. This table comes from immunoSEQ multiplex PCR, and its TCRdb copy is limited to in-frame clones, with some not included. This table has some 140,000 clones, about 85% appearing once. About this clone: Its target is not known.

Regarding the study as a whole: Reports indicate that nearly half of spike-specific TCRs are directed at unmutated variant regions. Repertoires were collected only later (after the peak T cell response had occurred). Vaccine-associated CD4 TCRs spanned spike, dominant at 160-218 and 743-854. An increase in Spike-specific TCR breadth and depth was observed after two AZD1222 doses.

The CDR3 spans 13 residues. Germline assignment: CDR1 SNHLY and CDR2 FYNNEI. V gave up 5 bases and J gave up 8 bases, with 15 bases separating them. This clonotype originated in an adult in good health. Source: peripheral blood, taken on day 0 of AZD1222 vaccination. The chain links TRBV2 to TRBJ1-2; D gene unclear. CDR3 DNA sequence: TGTGCCAGCAGTCGAACCGCCCGAGGAGGCTACACCTTC. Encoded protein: CASSRTARGGYTF.